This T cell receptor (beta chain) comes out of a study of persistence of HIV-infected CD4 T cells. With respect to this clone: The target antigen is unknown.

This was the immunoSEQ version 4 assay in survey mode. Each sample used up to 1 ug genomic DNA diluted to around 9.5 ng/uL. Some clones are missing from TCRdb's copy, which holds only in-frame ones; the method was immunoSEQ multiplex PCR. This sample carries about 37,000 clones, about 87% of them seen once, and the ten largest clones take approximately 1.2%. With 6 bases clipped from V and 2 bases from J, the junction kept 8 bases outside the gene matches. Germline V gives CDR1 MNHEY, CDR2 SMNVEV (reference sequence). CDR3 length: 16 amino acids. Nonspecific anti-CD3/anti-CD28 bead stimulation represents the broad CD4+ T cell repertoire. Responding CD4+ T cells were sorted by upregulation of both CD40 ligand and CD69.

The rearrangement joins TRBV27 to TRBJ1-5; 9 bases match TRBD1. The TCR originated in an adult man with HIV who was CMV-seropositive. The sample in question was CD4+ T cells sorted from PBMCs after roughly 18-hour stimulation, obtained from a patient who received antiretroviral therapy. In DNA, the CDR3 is TGTGCCAGCAGAGGACAGGGGAGGACGGGCAATCAGCCCCAGCATTTT. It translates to CASRGQGRTGNQPQHF.